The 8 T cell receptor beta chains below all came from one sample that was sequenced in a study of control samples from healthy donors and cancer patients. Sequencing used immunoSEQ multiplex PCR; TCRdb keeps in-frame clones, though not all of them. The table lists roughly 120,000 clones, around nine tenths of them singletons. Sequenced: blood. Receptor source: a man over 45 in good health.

The CDR3 sequence is CASSSRTGGTGELFF. CDR3 sequence (DNA): TGTGCCAGCAGCTCGAGGACAGGGGGGACCGGGGAGCTGTTTTTT. This sequence joins TRBV7-9 and TRBJ2-2, with TRBD1 matching over 10 bases. CDR3 length: 15 amino acids. The V gene's germline CDR1 is SEHNR and CDR2 FQNEAQ (reference sequence). V lost 4 bases to trimming and J lost 5 bases; unmatched junction nucleotides: 4.

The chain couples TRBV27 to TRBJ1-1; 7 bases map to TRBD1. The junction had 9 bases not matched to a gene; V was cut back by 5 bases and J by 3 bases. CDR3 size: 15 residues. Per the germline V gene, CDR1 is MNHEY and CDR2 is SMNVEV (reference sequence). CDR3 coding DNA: TGTGCCAGCAGTACCCAAGAGGGGGCGCACACTGAAGCTTTCTTT. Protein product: CASSTQEGAHTEAFF.

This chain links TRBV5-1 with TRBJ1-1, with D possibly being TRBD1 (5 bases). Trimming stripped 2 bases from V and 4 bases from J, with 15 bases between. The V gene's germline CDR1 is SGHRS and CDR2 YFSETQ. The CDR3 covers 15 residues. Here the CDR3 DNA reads TGCGCCAGCAGCTTCGCCGGGACGGCCGCCACTGAAGCTTTCTTT. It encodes CASSFAGTAATEAFF.

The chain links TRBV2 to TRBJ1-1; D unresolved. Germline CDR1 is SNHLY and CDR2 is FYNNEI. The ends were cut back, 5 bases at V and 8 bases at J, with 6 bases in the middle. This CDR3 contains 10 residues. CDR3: CASSYSEAFF. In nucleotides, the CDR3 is TGTGCCAGCAGTTATTCCGAAGCTTTCTTT.

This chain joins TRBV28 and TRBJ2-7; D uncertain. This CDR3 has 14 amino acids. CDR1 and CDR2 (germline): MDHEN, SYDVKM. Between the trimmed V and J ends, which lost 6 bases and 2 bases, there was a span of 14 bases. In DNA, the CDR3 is TGTGCCAGCAGGAATCCTATTACTCCCTACGAGCAGTACTTC. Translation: CASRNPITPYEQYF.

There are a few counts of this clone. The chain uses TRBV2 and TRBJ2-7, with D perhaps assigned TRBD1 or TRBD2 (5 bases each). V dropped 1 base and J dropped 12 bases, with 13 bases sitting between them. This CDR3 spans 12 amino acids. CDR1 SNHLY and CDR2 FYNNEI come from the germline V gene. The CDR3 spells CASSEDGTGRYF. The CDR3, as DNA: TGTGCCAGCAGTGAAGATGGTACGGGGCGGTACTTC.

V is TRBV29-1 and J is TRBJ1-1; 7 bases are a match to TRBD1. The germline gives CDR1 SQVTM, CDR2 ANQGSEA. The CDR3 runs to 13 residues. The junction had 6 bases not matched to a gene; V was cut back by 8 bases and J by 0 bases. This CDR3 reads CSSRQGLNTEAFF. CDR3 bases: TGCAGCTCCCGACAGGGCCTGAACACTGAAGCTTTCTTT.

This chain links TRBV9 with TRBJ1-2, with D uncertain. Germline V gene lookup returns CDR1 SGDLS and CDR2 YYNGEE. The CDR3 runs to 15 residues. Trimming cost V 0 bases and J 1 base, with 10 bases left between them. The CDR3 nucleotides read TGTGCCAGCAGCGTAGGGGCATCCAGTAACTATGGCTACACCTTC. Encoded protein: CASSVGASSNYGYTF.